This T cell receptor beta chain was sequenced during a study of T cells in Graves' hyperthyroidism and ophthalmopathy. Trimming left V 6 bases short and J 8 bases short, with 25 bases between. Germline assignment: CDR1 MNHEY and CDR2 SVGEGT. The CDR3 has 16 residues. Amplification yielded TCR beta CDR3 regions, with RNA transcripts as the source. A set of HTBI primers served as the primers for a first-round RT-PCR of the TCR CDR3. TCRdb independently ran MiXCR on the multiplex PCR reads; one entry per CDR3 protein. Counted here are about 640,000 distinct CDR3 sequences, less than 25% occurring once; the ten biggest clones make up more than 30%. A patient was excluded if there was uncontrolled infection, other autoimmune disease, pregnancy or lactation. This clonotype turned up a few times.

The chain combines TRBV6-2 or TRBV6-3 with TRBJ1-2; no definite D call. This clonotype was sampled from a man younger than 45 with Graves' ophthalmopathy. Source material: blood. CDR3 sequence reads: CASSSSSGLLLRGYTF. The CDR3 DNA sequence: TGTGCCAGCAGCTCATCGTCGGGCCTGCTATTGAGGGGCTACACCTTC.